A selection of T cell receptor beta chains follows, all from one sample in a study of spatial heterogeneity in lung cancer. TCRdb reprocessed the 5' RACE reads via MiXCR and lists one record per CDR3 protein. The repertoire holds 40,000 to 55,000 distinct CDR3 sequences, roughly 15% seen once, with 50% to 65% in the top ten. Material: PBMCs, obtained at surgery. The receptors derive from a male donor with early-stage non-small cell lung cancer. Each CDR3 is given without its conserved first and last residue.

>TRBJ1-2|TRBV6-4
ASRDGPANYGYT
>TRBJ2-2|TRBV5-1
ASSPLGTGATGELF
>TRBJ1-1|TRBV3-1
ASSPSLRTEAF
>TRBJ1-4|TRBV7-2
ASAPDRGSNEKLF
>TRBJ1-5|TRBV19
AGGQGFHQPQH
>TRBJ2-7|TRBV10-3
AISERHNYEQY
>TRBJ2-7|TRBV4-2
ASSVTGTGVEQY
>TRBJ1-1|TRBV12-3/TRBV12-4
ASSFGGRDTEAF
>TRBJ2-4|TRBV6-2/TRBV6-3
ASRPTGWDIQY
>TRBJ2-1|TRBV2
ASSEGQGRNNEQF